This T cell receptor beta chain is from a study of shared clonotypes between healthy human individuals. On the study more broadly: The people who gave samples were two women and a few men aged 18 to 49. General study points: Generally, estimated richness proved larger in naive subsets than it did in memory subsets. Donor clonotype sharing was expected to depend on sequencing depth.

V was trimmed by 1 base and J by 5 bases, leaving 12 bases between them. Germline V gives CDR1 LNHNV, CDR2 YYDKDF (reference sequence). The CDR3 loop spans 14 amino acids. Adult donors, all healthy and HIV-negative, had no recent acute infections or vaccinations. On this clone: Its specificity is not known.

Produced via immunoSEQ multiplex PCR; TCRdb's table is partial and in-frame only. The top ten hold about 0.39% of the sample, which has a few million clones, just over 90% seen once. The sequence came from a man younger than 35 in good health. Some clones in this sample may be carry-over from other donors' samples. This chain links TRBV15 with TRBJ2-7; D is possibly TRBD1 (7 bases). Source material: naive CD4+ T cells from PBMCs. The subset denotes: CD45RA+ positively selected. The CDR3 is CATSRGQGGDEQYF. The CDR3, as DNA: TGTGCCACCAGCAGAGGACAGGGAGGTGACGAGCAGTACTTC. Supplemented by reference TRBV15 and TRBJ2-7, the full variable domain reads DAMVIQNPRYQVTQFGKPVTLSCSQTLNHNVMYWYQQKSSQAPKLLFHYYDKDFNNEADTPDNFQSRRPNTSFCFLDIRSPGLGDTAMYLCATSRGQGGDEQYFGPGTRLTVT.